Below are 7 T cell receptor beta chains sequenced from a single sample in a study of shared clonotypes between healthy human individuals. Selected positively for CCR7 and CD45RO-negative, naive CD8 cells excluded terminally differentiated effector memory CD45RA+ cells. Profiling relied on immunoSEQ multiplex PCR, and the TCRdb table lists in-frame clones only, not all of them. The sample shows around 2,000,000 clones, just over 90% of them seen only once. The sample consisted of naive CD8+ T cells from PBMCs. These receptors were taken from a man between 18 and 35 years old in good health. Some clones in this sample may be carry-over from other donors' samples.

J is TRBJ2-1 and V is TRBV2, with 11 bases lining up with TRBD2. The length of the CDR3 is 18 residues. Germline loops: CDR1 SNHLY, CDR2 FYNNEI. V shed 6 bases, J shed 0 bases, and the junction held 10 bases outside the gene matches. CDR3 region: CASRANLGLADSYNEQFF. In DNA, the CDR3 is TGTGCCAGCAGGGCGAACTTGGGACTAGCGGACTCCTACAATGAGCAGTTCTTC.

The chain is built from TRBV27 and TRBJ1-1; possible D gene TRBD1, 6 bases. V gave up 0 bases and J gave up 4 bases, with 15 bases separating them. The CDR3 loop spans 16 amino acids. The germline CDR1 and CDR2 sequences are MNHEY and SMNVEV (reference sequence). The CDR3 loop reads CASSLSRGGWSTEAFF. In DNA, the CDR3 is TGTGCCAGCAGTTTATCAAGAGGGGGATGGAGCACTGAAGCTTTCTTT.

The chain carries TRBV9 and TRBJ2-1; a weak D match, TRBD2 (7 bases). Germline-derived CDR1 and CDR2 are SGDLS and YYNGEE. The CDR3 consists of 17 residues. V was clipped by 4 bases and J by 10 bases, with 27 bases between them. The CDR3 sequence: CASSPRGGVSGWGEQFF. The CDR3, as DNA: TGTGCCAGCAGCCCCAGAGGGGGGGTTAGCGGATGGGGAGAGCAGTTCTTC.

The chain recombines TRBV27 with TRBJ2-6; D gene uncertain. The CDR3 has 14 residues. Germline V gene sequence: CDR1 MNHEY, CDR2 SMNVEV (reference sequence). V lost 5 bases to trimming and J lost 4 bases, with 9 bases between them. CDR3 coding DNA: TGTGCCAGCAGTAGTTCCATGGGGGCCAACGTCCTGACTTTC. Residues: CASSSSMGANVLTF.

CDR3 protein: CASKIREWASEAFF. The CDR3 DNA follows: TGTGCCAGTAAAATCAGGGAGTGGGCCAGTGAAGCTTTCTTT. V gene TRBV19 combines with J gene TRBJ1-1; tentatively, D is TRBD1 (5 bases). The CDR3 has 14 residues. Trimming took off 7 bases at V and 7 bases at J, with 19 bases between the two ends. Germline CDR1 and CDR2: LNHDA and SQIVND (reference sequence).

V usage is TRBV7-8 and J usage is TRBJ1-2; D not resolved. V was cut by 2 bases and J by 4 bases, with 11 bases left in between. The CDR3 is 14 residues long. Germline V gene data show CDR1 as SGHVS and CDR2 as FQNEAQ. This CDR3 is CASSLSRHGYGYTF. The CDR3 DNA reads as TGTGCCAGCAGCTTATCAAGGCACGGCTATGGCTACACCTTC.

The genes are TRBV18 and TRBJ2-7, with D perhaps matching TRBD1 (6 bases). Germline CDR1 reads KGHSH; CDR2 reads LQKENI. Trimming cost V 4 bases and J 2 bases, with 12 bases left between them. The CDR3 runs 14 residues. CDR3 sequence: CASSRPGDPYEQYF. The CDR3 coding sequence is TGTGCCAGCTCACGGCCAGGGGATCCCTACGAGCAGTACTTC. The full variable domain, rest sourced from reference TRBV18 and TRBJ2-7, is NAGVMQNPRHLVRRRGQEARLRCSPMKGHSHVYWYRQLPEEGLKFMVYLQKENIIDESGMPKERFSAEFPKEGPSILRIQQVVRGDSAAYFCASSRPGDPYEQYFGPGTRLTVT.